This T cell receptor beta chain was recovered during a study of cytomegalovirus exposure and HLA in healthy donors. Study-wide findings and caveats: Researchers reported from a later analysis that most CMV-associated TCR beta chains appeared HLA-restricted.

Of note for this clone: Its specificity is not known.

The PCR employed 60 Vbeta primers together with 13 Jbeta primers. Repertoires were generated with immunoSEQ multiplex PCR, while TCRdb's copy carries only in-frame clones and drops some. The sample carries around 230,000 clones, about 77% recorded once. Germline V gene data show CDR1 as WNHNN and CDR2 as SYGVQD (reference sequence). V lost 3 bases to trimming and J lost 7 bases; unmatched junction nucleotides: 10. The CDR3 extends over 16 amino acids. The sequence derives from a boy younger than 18 in good health and CMV-seronegative. The sequencing sample was made of PBMCs. The chain links TRBV10-1 to TRBJ2-1; 9 nucleotides align to TRBD2. CDR3 DNA: TGCGCCAGCAGTGATAGGGTAGCGGGGGTGGGGAATGAGCAGTTCTTC. It codes for CASSDRVAGVGNEQFF.